This entry lists 30 T cell receptor beta chains sequenced from one sample in a study of blood T cell repertoires in COVID-19 (dated by TCRdb to 2020 to 2022). Receptor amplification or capture employed the immunoSEQ multiplex PCR assay. TCRdb took this table from immuneACCESS and kept in-frame rearrangements with V and J called. Such tables lack part of the clones; where checked against another copy, unresolved V genes explain under half of the gap, and the rest is unexplained. For this sample there are some 85,000 clones; 80% appear just once. The ten largest clones add up to 15% to 20% of the sample. The specimen was peripheral blood. The receptors stem from a woman older than 75 with acute or convalescent COVID-19.

The gene calls are TRBV6-4 and TRBJ2-7; D might be TRBD2 (7 bases). Trimming removed 5 bases at V and 3 bases at J, with 11 bases between. CDR1 is MRHNA and CDR2 is SNTAGT in the germline V gene. The CDR3 sequence is 13 residues long. The CDR3: CASSRGANYEQYF. In DNA, the CDR3 is TGTGCCAGCAGTCGGGGGGCAAACTACGAGCAGTACTTC.

The table lists this clone with a count of one. V gene TRBV2 combines with J gene TRBJ2-3; TRBD2 matches 7 bases. This CDR3 comprises 15 residues. V gave up 11 bases and J gave up 2 bases; unmatched junction bases: 13. The germline V gene encodes CDR1 SNHLY and CDR2 FYNNEI. The CDR3 DNA follows: TGTGCCTGCAAATTTACCGCGGGGGACACAGATACGCAGTATTTT. Translated, it gives CACKFTAGDTDTQYF.

In this sample, this clone turned up once. The rearrangement joins TRBV11-2 to TRBJ1-6, with D unclear. The CDR3 is 14 residues long. V was pared by 0 bases and J by 6 bases, with 6 bases between. The V gene's germline CDR1 is SGHAT and CDR2 FQNNGV. The CDR3 DNA follows: TGTGCCAGCAGCTTAGAGGGCAGTAATTCACCCCTCCACTTT. This gives the protein CASSLEGSNSPLHF.

The rearrangement joins TRBV30 to TRBJ1-5; 10 bases line up with TRBD1. This CDR3 has 15 residues. With V trimmed by 2 bases and J by 5 bases, 6 bases remained unmatched. Looked up from germline, CDR1 is GTSNPN and CDR2 is SVGIG (reference sequence). CDR3 DNA: TGTGCCTGGAGTCCCGCCGGGACAGGGGATCAGCCCCAGCATTTT. Translating it yields CAWSPAGTGDQPQHF. The complete variable domain, with remaining parts taken from reference TRBV30 and TRBJ1-5, reads SQTIHQWPATLVQPVGSPLSLECTVEGTSNPNLYWYRQAAGRGLQLLFYSVGIGQISSEVPQNLSASRPQDRQFILSSKKLLLSDSGFYLCAWSPAGTGDQPQHFGDGTRLSIL.

The chain couples TRBV6-1 to TRBJ2-1; the D gene is possibly TRBD1 (6 bases). The V and J ends lost 4 bases and 0 bases respectively, with 13 bases between them. The CDR3 sequence is 16 residues long. The germline V gene encodes CDR1 MNHNS and CDR2 SASEGT. CDR3 nucleotides: TGTGCCAGCAGTGGGTTCAGGGGAAGCTCCTACAATGAGCAGTTCTTC. This codes for CASSGFRGSSYNEQFF.

The chain is built from TRBV7-9 and TRBJ1-2, with 9 bases aligning to TRBD1. CDR1 and CDR2 from the germline V gene are SEHNR and FQNEAQ (reference sequence). The CDR3 is 15 amino acids. Trimming removed 5 bases from V and 4 bases from J; junction bases left unmatched: 8. The CDR3 sequence: CASSHRTGAAYGYTF. The CDR3, as DNA: TGTGCCAGCAGCCATCGGACAGGGGCCGCCTATGGCTACACCTTC.

The V and J genes are TRBV5-1 and TRBJ2-1; D remains ambiguous. Germline CDR1 is SGHRS and CDR2 is YFSETQ. V dropped 6 bases and J dropped 4 bases, with 23 bases sitting between them. This CDR3 region has 17 residues. The CDR3 loop reads CASTYQLPIGSYNEQFF. CDR3 nucleotide sequence: TGCGCCAGCACTTACCAACTGCCCATCGGGTCTTACAATGAGCAGTTCTTC.

The V gene is TRBV11-2, the J gene TRBJ2-3; 7 bases match TRBD1. The CDR3 consists of 14 residues. CDR1 and CDR2 from the germline V gene are SGHAT and FQNNGV. The ends lost 5 bases at V and 7 bases at J; junction bases unmatched: 9. The CDR3 nucleotides are TGTGCCAGCAGCCTACTGGACAGGTCATATACGCAGTATTTT. Encoded protein: CASSLLDRSYTQYF.

The chain has TRBV28 and TRBJ1-6; TRBD1 agrees at 9 bases. The V gene end was trimmed by 5 bases and the J gene end by 6 bases; junction bases not matched to a gene: 5. The CDR3 has 15 residues. Germline V lookup: CDR1 MDHEN, CDR2 SYDVKM. For the CDR3, the DNA is TGTGCCAGCAGTGGGGTGGGACAGGGTAATTCACCCCTCCACTTT. It is translated as CASSGVGQGNSPLHF.

This clone has just a few counts. The CDR3 is CASKLATVYNEQFF. In nucleotides, the CDR3 is TGTGCCAGTAAGCTAGCGACCGTCTACAATGAGCAGTTCTTC. The chain carries TRBV19 and TRBJ2-1; possibly TRBD2 for D (6 bases). CDR1 and CDR2 from the germline V gene are LNHDA and SQIVND (reference sequence). The CDR3 consists of 14 residues. Trimming took 7 bases from V and 3 from J, leaving 13 bases between them.

The chain is built from TRBV5-1 and TRBJ2-7, with D perhaps matching TRBD1 (5 bases). Trimming removed 4 bases from V and 3 bases from J, with 14 bases in between. The CDR3 spans 14 residues. Germline-derived CDR1 and CDR2 are SGHRS and YFSETQ. The CDR3 sequence: CASSGQGPLYEQYF. CDR3 in DNA: TGCGCCAGCAGCGGCCAGGGCCCCCTCTACGAGCAGTACTTC.

This clone was detected a few times. J is TRBJ1-5 and V is TRBV19, with a possible D match to TRBD1 (6 bases). Germline values: CDR1 LNHDA, CDR2 SQIVND (reference sequence). V shed 5 bases and J shed 4 bases, with 12 bases lying between them. The CDR3 runs to 14 residues. CDR3 residues: CASSGWGQNQPQHF. The CDR3 DNA sequence: TGTGCCAGTAGTGGCTGGGGGCAGAATCAGCCCCAGCATTTT.

The rearrangement uses TRBV2 and TRBJ2-5; 7 bases match TRBD2. The V and J ends lost 2 bases and 5 bases, in that order; junction bases with no gene match: 2. Germline V gene lookup returns CDR1 SNHLY and CDR2 FYNNEI. The CDR3 length is 13 residues. CDR3 region: CASSEQGGETQYF. CDR3 sequence (DNA): TGTGCCAGCAGTGAACAGGGAGGGGAGACCCAGTACTTC.

This chain joins TRBV5-1 and TRBJ1-1, with unresolved D. V lost 2 bases, J lost 1 base, and 12 bases lay in between. CDR1 is SGHRS, CDR2 YFSETQ, per germline. CDR3 length: 15 residues. The CDR3 spells CASSFEGGENTEAFF. The CDR3 DNA follows: TGCGCCAGCAGCTTTGAGGGAGGTGAGAACACTGAAGCTTTCTTT.

The gene calls are TRBV5-4 and TRBJ2-5, with D perhaps TRBD2 (6 bases). The V and J ends lost 0 bases and 2 bases respectively, with 8 bases between them. CDR1 and CDR2 from the germline V gene are SGHNT and YYREEE (reference sequence). This CDR3 has 14 amino acids. The CDR3 bases are TGTGCCAGCAGCTTGGGCGGGGTACAAGAGACCCAGTACTTC. It codes for CASSLGGVQETQYF.

The rearrangement joins TRBV5-4 to TRBJ2-3; 8 bases are a match to TRBD2. The CDR3 contains 16 residues. Looked up from germline, CDR1 is SGHNT and CDR2 is YYREEE (reference sequence). V was clipped by 3 bases and J by 5 bases; unmatched bases: 11. The CDR3 here is CASSSAGEAGIDTQYF. The CDR3 nucleotides read TGTGCCAGCAGCTCAGCGGGAGAGGCCGGCATAGATACGCAGTATTTT.

This rearrangement joins TRBV27 to TRBJ2-1, with TRBD2 matching 7 bases. The CDR3 spans 16 residues. V shed 2 bases, J shed 4 bases, and the junction held 8 bases outside the gene matches. Germline V gene sequence: CDR1 MNHEY, CDR2 SMNVEV (reference sequence). The CDR3 region has the DNA TGTGCCAGCAGTTTAAGCGGGGTTTTAACGTACAATGAGCAGTTCTTC. Encoded protein: CASSLSGVLTYNEQFF.

This clone came up once. The chain combines TRBV2 with TRBJ2-1; TRBD1 might be the D (6 bases). Trimming shortened V by 7 bases and J by 7 bases, and 11 bases separated the two germline ends. The CDR3 spans 12 residues. Per the germline V gene, CDR1 is SNHLY and CDR2 is FYNNEI. CDR3 in DNA: TGTGCCAGCAAGGGGGAACGGAATGAGCAGTTCTTC. Its protein is CASKGERNEQFF.

The chain uses TRBV2 and TRBJ1-2; 7 positions agree with TRBD1. The ends lost 1 base at V and 3 bases at J; junction bases unmatched: 11. CDR1 is SNHLY, CDR2 FYNNEI, per germline. This CDR3 spans 17 amino acids. The DNA for the CDR3 is TGTGCCAGCAGTGAAGGTGGGACAGTCGATTTATACTATGGCTACACCTTC. Translating gives CASSEGGTVDLYYGYTF.

CDR3 in DNA: TGTGCCAGCAGCTATTGGGACAGGGCCTCCTATGGCTACACCTTC. The encoded protein is CASSYWDRASYGYTF. V gene TRBV3-1 (or the pseudogene TRBV3-2) combines with J gene TRBJ1-2; TRBD1 matches 9 bases. The CDR3 spans 15 residues. CDR1 and CDR2 (germline): LGHDT, YNNKEL (reference sequence). With 5 bases clipped from V and 4 bases from J, the junction kept 8 bases outside the gene matches.

The chain recombines TRBV6-5 with TRBJ2-3, with TRBD2 as a possible D gene (6 bases). V was trimmed by 6 bases and J by 0 bases, leaving 13 bases between them. Per germline, CDR1 MNHEY and CDR2 SVGAGI. The CDR3 is made up of 15 amino acids. CDR3 in DNA: TGTGCCAGCAGCCGCGGGACGGTTAGCACAGATACGCAGTATTTT. Protein: CASSRGTVSTDTQYF.

This rearrangement joins TRBV7-9 to TRBJ2-3; D may be TRBD1 (6 bases). Germline CDR1 and CDR2: SEHNR and FQNEAQ (reference sequence). The CDR3 consists of 14 residues. Between the trimmed V and J ends, which lost 2 bases and 6 bases, there was a span of 12 bases. The CDR3 DNA reads as TGTGCCAGCAGCTTACAGTCAGGGGCCGATACGCAGTATTTT. Its protein is CASSLQSGADTQYF.

The chain carries TRBV29-1 and TRBJ1-4; a possible D gene is TRBD1 (6 bases). With 6 bases removed from V and 7 bases from J, the gap between germline ends came to 12 bases. CDR1 and CDR2 (germline): SQVTM, ANQGSEA. The CDR3 spans 12 residues. The CDR3 DNA sequence: TGCAGCGTCTACCTAGGGGGTGAAAAACTGTTTTTT. Protein product: CSVYLGGEKLFF. The complete variable domain, with remaining parts taken from reference TRBV29-1 and TRBJ1-4, reads SAVISQKPSRDICQRGTSLTIQCQVDSQVTMMFWYRQQPGQSLTLIATANQGSEATYESGFVIDKFPISRPNLTFSTLTVSNMSPEDSSIYLCSVYLGGEKLFFGSGTQLSVL.

This sequence joins TRBV2 and TRBJ2-3, with D perhaps TRBD2 (6 bases). The V gene's germline CDR1 is SNHLY and CDR2 FYNNEI. V was shortened by 5 bases and J by 5 bases, with 14 bases between the two germline ends. CDR3 size: 14 residues. CDR3 residues: CASSQLRREDTQYF. CDR3 bases: TGTGCCAGCAGTCAGCTAAGGAGGGAAGATACGCAGTATTTT.

This clone was counted between two and nine times. The chain recombines TRBV29-1 with TRBJ1-2, with D perhaps TRBD1 (5 bases). Germline lookup yields CDR1 SQVTM and CDR2 ANQGSEA. The CDR3 totals 12 residues. The ends were cut back, 7 bases at V and 4 bases at J, with 13 bases in the middle. Written as DNA, the CDR3 is TGCAGCGGGGTTCAGGGAGGCTATGGCTACACCTTC. It translates to CSGVQGGYGYTF.

The sample holds a few counts of this clone. V and J are TRBV2 and TRBJ2-5; possibly TRBD1 for D (5 bases). The germline gives CDR1 SNHLY, CDR2 FYNNEI. The CDR3 length is 12 residues. Trimming stripped 6 bases from V and 4 bases from J, with 9 bases between. CDR3 residues: CASRGEAETQYF. CDR3 nucleotide sequence: TGTGCCAGCAGAGGGGAAGCAGAGACCCAGTACTTC. Combining the CDR3 with reference TRBV2 and TRBJ2-5 gives the whole variable domain EPEVTQTPSHQVTQMGQEVILRCVPISNHLYFYWYRQILGQKVEFLVSFYNNEISEKSEIFDDQFSVERPDGSNFTLKIRSTKLEDSAMYFCASRGEAETQYFGPGTRLLVL.

The chain joins TRBV2 to TRBJ1-1; D ambiguous. V shed 4 bases and J shed 5 bases, with 14 bases lying between them. Germline loops: CDR1 SNHLY, CDR2 FYNNEI. The CDR3 totals 14 residues. DNA for the CDR3: TGTGCCAGCAGTGGTACAGTTTCTGAAACTGAAGCTTTCTTT. Translated, it gives CASSGTVSETEAFF.

V gene TRBV2 combines with J gene TRBJ2-6, with D tentatively TRBD1 (5 bases). V was clipped by 5 bases and J by 1 base, with 15 bases between them. Germline V gene lookup returns CDR1 SNHLY and CDR2 FYNNEI. The CDR3 has 17 amino acids. The CDR3 nucleotides read TGTGCCAGCAGTTTTCGCGACAGTGGGTCTGGGGCCAACGTCCTGACTTTC. This sequence encodes CASSFRDSGSGANVLTF. The full variable domain, its missing parts supplied by reference TRBV2 and TRBJ2-6, is EPEVTQTPSHQVTQMGQEVILRCVPISNHLYFYWYRQILGQKVEFLVSFYNNEISEKSEIFDDQFSVERPDGSNFTLKIRSTKLEDSAMYFCASSFRDSGSGANVLTFGAGSRLTVL.

In this sample, this clone turned up once. V is TRBV30 and J is TRBJ2-2; TRBD1 agrees at 7 bases. The CDR3 length is 13 residues. V lost 4 bases and J lost 6; bases outside the gene matches: 5. Per the germline V gene, CDR1 is GTSNPN and CDR2 is SVGIG (reference sequence). For the CDR3, the DNA is TGTGCCTGGATGACAGGGTGGGCCGGGGAGCTGTTTTTT. This translates into CAWMTGWAGELFF.

This chain connects TRBV28 to TRBJ1-6; 10 bases line up with TRBD1. Per germline, CDR1 MDHEN and CDR2 SYDVKM. CDR3 length: 16 residues. The V and J ends lost 3 bases and 8 bases, in that order; junction bases with no gene match: 7. CDR3 nucleotides: TGTGCCAGCAGTTTCCCGACAGGGGGCGGTGATTCACCCCTCCACTTT. Protein sequence: CASSFPTGGGDSPLHF.